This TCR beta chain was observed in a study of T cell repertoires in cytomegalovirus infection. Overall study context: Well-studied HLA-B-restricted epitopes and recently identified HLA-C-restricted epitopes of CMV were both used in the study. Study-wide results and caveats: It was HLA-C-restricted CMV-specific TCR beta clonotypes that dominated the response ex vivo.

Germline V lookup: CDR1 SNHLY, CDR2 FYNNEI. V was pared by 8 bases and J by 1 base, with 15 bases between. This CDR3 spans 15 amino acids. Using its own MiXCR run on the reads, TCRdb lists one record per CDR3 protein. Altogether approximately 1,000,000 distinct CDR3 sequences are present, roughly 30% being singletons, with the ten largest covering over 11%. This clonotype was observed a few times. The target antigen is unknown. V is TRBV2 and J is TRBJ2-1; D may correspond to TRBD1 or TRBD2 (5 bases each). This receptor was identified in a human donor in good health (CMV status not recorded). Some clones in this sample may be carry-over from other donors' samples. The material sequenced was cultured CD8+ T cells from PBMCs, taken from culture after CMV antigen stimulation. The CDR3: CASRGPGRSYNEQFF. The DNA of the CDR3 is TGTGCCAGCCGGGGCCCCGGCCGTTCCTACAATGAGCAGTTCTTC.